Reported below is one TCR beta chain. Its target is unknown. The CDR3 is made up of 13 amino acids. V was clipped by 6 bases and J by 3 bases, with 8 bases between them. Germline values: CDR1 MGHRA, CDR2 YSYEKL. The data were taken from a study of T cell responses to AZD1222 COVID-19 vaccine. Study-wide findings and caveats: Repertoire collection took place solely once the T cell response had peaked.

TCRdb keeps only in-frame clones here, not all; method: immunoSEQ multiplex PCR. This sample has tens of thousands of clones, with 80% to 95% found just once. This clonotype was obtained from an adult who received the AZD1222 COVID-19 vaccine. The chain employs TRBV4-1 and TRBJ2-2; D is unclear. This specimen consisted of peripheral blood, obtained 28 days after the second AZD1222 dose. CDR3 protein: CASSVTYTGELFF. The CDR3 DNA sequence: TGCGCCAGCAGTGTCACTTACACCGGGGAGCTGTTTTTT.